The rows below give T cell receptor beta chains drawn from one sample of a study of blood T cells in healthy people across ages. TCRdb recomputed calls from the 5' RACE reads with MiXCR, one row per CDR3 protein. This repertoire shows 700,000 or so distinct CDR3 sequences, roughly 20% found once; its top ten account for around 21%. Sequencing was performed on blood. The receptors shown here come from a man in his 70s in good health. The CDR3 runs from the conserved cysteine through the conserved F or W. D genes are given only for firm matches. Expanded clones are given a class, and other clones once, few, many or no size at all.

TRBV20-1,few,TRBD1,TRBJ1-5,TGCAGTGCTAGAGGGGCAGGGGGGAGCAATCAGCCCCAGCATTTT,CSARGAGGSNQPQHF
TRBV18,NA,NA,TRBJ2-2,TGTGCCAGCTCACCAACTAGCTCGAACACCGGGGAGCTGCTTTTT,CASSPTSSNTGELLF
TRBV5-1,NA,TRBD1,TRBJ1-2,TGCGCCAGCAGCTTCGCAACCGGGACAGACGTTGGGGGCTACACCTTC,CASSFATGTDVGGYTF
TRBV5-5,NA,NA,TRBJ2-7,TGTGCCAGCAGCTTGGGGGACGGGTTTCTCCGCGAGCAGTACTTC,CASSLGDGFLREQYF
TRBV7-8,few,TRBD1,TRBJ2-7,TGTGCCAGCACGCCACAGGGGGCGGTCGAGCAGTACTTC,CASTPQGAVEQYF
TRBV5-1,NA,NA,TRBJ1-1,TGCGCCAGCAGCTTGGGTCACCAGGGGCGAACCATGAACACTGAAGCTTTCTTT,CASSLGHQGRTMNTEAFF
TRBV4-3,few,TRBD1,TRBJ2-3,TGCGCCAGCAGCCAAGTTGGACAGGGAGCAGATACGCAGTATTTT,CASSQVGQGADTQYF
TRBV7-9,few,TRBD1,TRBJ2-1,TGTGCCAGCAGCACACGGAGACAGGGGGCGCCGAATGAGCAGTTCTTC,CASSTRRQGAPNEQFF
TRBV20-1,NA,NA,TRBJ1-2,TGCAGTGCTAGTTCGCCGAGGACTGACTATGGCTACACCTTC,CSASSPRTDYGYTF
TRBV5-4,NA,TRBD2,TRBJ2-1,TGTGCCAGCAGCTTTCTAGCGGGGGTTAATGAGCAGTTCTTC,CASSFLAGVNEQFF
TRBV11-3,many,TRBD2,TRBJ2-1,TGTGCCAGCTCCACGGGGGGTGAGCAGTTCTTC,CASSTGGEQFF
TRBV9,NA,NA,TRBJ1-1,TGTGCCAGCAGCGTAGAGGATGGGACACGTGAAGCTTTCTTT,CASSVEDGTREAFF
TRBV3-1,NA,NA,TRBJ2-4,TGTGCCAGCAGCCATCCAGGTAGCGGCAAAAACATTCAGTACTTC,CASSHPGSGKNIQYF
TRBV5-1,NA,TRBD1,TRBJ1-6,TGCGCCAGCCGCCTCACGACAGGGGTTAATTCACCCCTCCACTTT,CASRLTTGVNSPLHF
TRBV20-1,few,NA,TRBJ2-2,TGCAGTGCTCGTAGCCTCGGACACCTCGGTATAACCGGGGAGCTGTTTTTT,CSARSLGHLGITGELFF
TRBV12-3/TRBV12-4,NA,TRBD1,TRBJ1-2,TGTGCCAGCAGTTTTGGCAACAGGGGCTCCCTCCTCTTC,CASSFGNRGSLLF
TRBV7-9,few,TRBD2,TRBJ2-1,TGTGCCAGCAGACTTAGCGGGAGCTCCTGCAATGAGCAGTTCTTC,CASRLSGSSCNEQFF
TRBV24-1,few,TRBD1,TRBJ2-1,TGTGCCACCAGTGATTTGCGAGGGGGCGCCTACAATGAGCAGTTCTTC,CATSDLRGGAYNEQFF
TRBV3-1,many,TRBD2,TRBJ2-3,TGTGCCAGCAGCCTTCTGGCCTCTAGCGGGGGGATAGCAGATACGCAGTATTTT,CASSLLASSGGIADTQYF
TRBV29-1,few,NA,TRBJ2-1,TGCAGCGTTGCAGCGGGCTTCTACAATGAGCAGTTCTTC,CSVAAGFYNEQFF
TRBV7-2,NA,NA,TRBJ2-4,TGTGCCAGCAGCTTGGCGGGACCCAAAAACATTCAGTACTTC,CASSLAGPKNIQYF
TRBV19,few,NA,TRBJ1-2,TGTGCCAGTAGTATCCCCCTTGGCAGCCGATACTATGGCTACACCTTC,CASSIPLGSRYYGYTF
TRBV12-3/TRBV12-4,many,NA,TRBJ2-7,TGTGCCAGCGGCTCACTCCGGTACGAGCAGTACTTC,CASGSLRYEQYF
TRBV20-1,NA,NA,TRBJ2-1,TGCATGTCTCCGAAGGGCTCCTACAATGAGCAGTTCTTC,CMSPKGSYNEQFF
TRBV7-2,NA,NA,TRBJ1-6,TGTGCCAGCAGCTCCTCAGGAGCCTTGAATTCACCCCTCCACTTT,CASSSSGALNSPLHF
TRBV7-9,NA,NA,TRBJ2-3,TGTGCCAGCAGCCGCAGGGGGCAACGGCAGCGGGGGAGAACAGATACGCAGTATTTT,CASSRRGQRQRGRTDTQYF
TRBV27,NA,NA,TRBJ2-1,TGTGCCAGCAGTATAACGGGACAACTGTTAAGGGGCAATGAGCAGTTCTTC,CASSITGQLLRGNEQFF
TRBV20-1,NA,NA,TRBJ2-1,TGCAGTGCTAGAGCGGCAAGATGGGAGCAGTTCTTC,CSARAARWEQFF
TRBV2,NA,NA,TRBJ1-4,TGTGCCAGCAGTGAAAAGGAAACTAATGAAAAACTGTTTTTT,CASSEKETNEKLFF
TRBV5-1,NA,NA,TRBJ1-2,TGCGCCAGCAGCTTGGATGGGGGGCGCGACTATGGCTACACCTTC,CASSLDGGRDYGYTF
TRBV20-1,few,TRBD1,TRBJ2-3,TGCAGTGCTTTCGGACAGGGCTTCACAGATACGCAGTATTTT,CSAFGQGFTDTQYF
TRBV7-9,few,TRBD2,TRBJ2-3,TGTGCCAGCAGCCCGGGACTAGCGAGGGAAGTAGATACGCAGTATTTT,CASSPGLAREVDTQYF
TRBV7-2,few,TRBD1,TRBJ2-7,TGTGCCAGCAGCTTCCCCGGACAGGGCTCCTTGGAGCAGTACTTC,CASSFPGQGSLEQYF
TRBV19,NA,NA,TRBJ1-4,TGTGCCAGTAGTATGGGGGGCGTTAATGAAAAACTGTTTTTT,CASSMGGVNEKLFF
TRBV29-1,NA,NA,TRBJ1-4,TGCAGCGCCAGCATTTCAGGGGCTAATGAAAAACTGTTTTTT,CSASISGANEKLFF
TRBV18,few,NA,TRBJ2-5,TGTGCCAGCTCACGACTAGGGTCCGGAGAGACCCAGTACTTC,CASSRLGSGETQYF
TRBV20-1,NA,NA,TRBJ1-3,TGCAGTGCTACAGGATCCTCTGGAAACACCATATATTTT,CSATGSSGNTIYF
TRBV10-3,few,NA,TRBJ1-2,TGTGCCATCCCCCAGGGGACTGATGATGGCTACACCTTC,CAIPQGTDDGYTF
TRBV7-9,NA,NA,TRBJ2-3,TGTGCCAGCAGCAAAAGGGGGTCGGGTATCGATACGCAGTATTTT,CASSKRGSGIDTQYF
TRBV18,NA,NA,TRBJ2-3,TGTGCCAGCTCTGCCAGGGGTGCAGATACGCAGTATTTT,CASSARGADTQYF
TRBV15,NA,NA,TRBJ1-6,TGTGCCACCAGCAGAGACTCGAGCTCCTATAATTCACCCCTCCACTTT,CATSRDSSSYNSPLHF
TRBV5-1,many,TRBD2,TRBJ2-3,TGCGCCAGCAGCTTGGTCCTAGCGGGGAACACAGATACGCAGTATTTT,CASSLVLAGNTDTQYF
TRBV20-1,NA,TRBD2,TRBJ2-3,TGCAGTGCTAGTAAGGGTCTAGCGGGAGGGCTCCGCACAGATACGCAGTATTTT,CSASKGLAGGLRTDTQYF
TRBV20-1,NA,NA,TRBJ2-1,TGCAGTGCTGGGTTGGGCGCCTACAATGAGCAGTTCTTC,CSAGLGAYNEQFF
TRBV7-2,few,NA,TRBJ2-5,TGTGCCAGCAGCTTAAGCAGCGCATCACAAGAGACCCAGTACTTC,CASSLSSASQETQYF
TRBV6-5,few,NA,TRBJ1-2,TGTGCCAGCAGTTACGGACAGTCGAAAGGCTACACCTTC,CASSYGQSKGYTF
TRBV24-1,NA,NA,TRBJ2-7,TGTGCCACCAGTGATTCGAGGGGGGTCTCCTACGAGCAGTACTTC,CATSDSRGVSYEQYF
TRBV20-1,NA,NA,TRBJ1-1,TGCAGTGCTAGAACCGGGGGGGGACTCCCTTTCTTT,CSARTGGGLPFF
TRBV20-1,NA,TRBD2,TRBJ2-7,TGCAGTGCTAGAGTGGCTAGCGGGGGACCTATCTACGAGCAGTACTTC,CSARVASGGPIYEQYF
TRBV29-1,NA,TRBD2,TRBJ2-1,TGCAGCGGAAGACTAGCGGGTCACAATGAGCAGTTCTTC,CSGRLAGHNEQFF
TRBV7-2,NA,NA,TRBJ2-1,TGTACCAGCAGCCCAGATCGTGCGTCCTACAATGAGCAGTTCTTC,CTSSPDRASYNEQFF
TRBV29-1,NA,NA,TRBJ1-4,TGCAGCGGAGCATCCACTAAAGAAAAACTGTTTTTT,CSGASTKEKLFF
TRBV9,NA,TRBD1,TRBJ1-6,TGTGCCAGCAGGGGCCAGGACAGGGTTCTGAATTCACCCCTCCACTTT,CASRGQDRVLNSPLHF
TRBV18,few,TRBD1,TRBJ2-2,TGTGCCAGCTCACCGGACAGGGTCACCGGGGAGCTGTTTTTT,CASSPDRVTGELFF
TRBV7-9,many,NA,TRBJ1-4,TGTGCCAGCAGCTTAGACGGGGCGGTTGAAAAACTGTTTTTT,CASSLDGAVEKLFF
TRBV3-1,few,NA,TRBJ2-3,TGTGCCAGCAGCCAAGATCGGTGGCGGGGTCCTAGCACAGATACGCAGTATTTT,CASSQDRWRGPSTDTQYF